Presented here are 26 T cell receptor beta chains from one specimen sequenced in a study of PD-1 blockade in classical Hodgkin lymphoma. The protocol was immunoSEQ multiplex PCR, while the TCRdb copy is restricted to in-frame clones and leaves out a portion. The sample shows approximately 99,000 clones, about 88% of them seen only once. Patients all relapsed after autologous stem cell transplantation, and there was variation in brentuximab vedotin exposure. The source material was peripheral blood mononuclear cells (PBMCs), sampled before the second cycle of nivolumab. These receptors were taken from a human donor with classical Hodgkin lymphoma.

The rearrangement uses TRBV4-2 and TRBJ1-4, with a weak D call TRBD1 (5 bases). The CDR3 length is 14 residues. The V gene's germline CDR1 is LGHNA and CDR2 YNFKEQ. Between the trimmed V and J ends, which lost 7 bases and 2 bases, there was a span of 11 bases. CDR3 in DNA: TGTGCCAGCACCAGACAGTCGACTAATGAAAAACTGTTTTTT. This translates into CASTRQSTNEKLFF.

The V and J genes are TRBV28 and TRBJ2-5; tentatively, D is TRBD1 (5 bases). CDR1 and CDR2 (germline): MDHEN, SYDVKM. Trimming took off 7 bases at V and 5 bases at J, with 20 bases between the two ends. The CDR3 consists of 15 residues. The DNA for the CDR3 is TGTGCCAGCATCCCGCAGGGTAAATTGGGGGAGACCCAGTACTTC. Amino acid sequence: CASIPQGKLGETQYF.

In this sample, this clone turned up once. The chain recombines TRBV6-5 with TRBJ2-7; a weak D match, TRBD1 (6 bases). The CDR3 totals 13 residues. Deletions cut 2 bases from V and 2 bases from J, with 7 bases between. The V gene's germline CDR1 is MNHEY and CDR2 SVGAGI. The CDR3 DNA sequence: TGTGCCAGCAGTTACGGACAGCCCTACGAGCAGTACTTC. Translating gives CASSYGQPYEQYF.

This sequence joins TRBV7-2 and TRBJ2-3, with D hard to call. Germline CDR1 reads SGHTA; CDR2 reads FQGNSA. This CDR3 spans 15 amino acids. The ends were cut back, 1 base at V and 0 bases at J, with 8 bases in the middle. CDR3 in DNA: TGTGCCAGCAGCTTAGATCCATCTAGCACAGATACGCAGTATTTT. The encoded protein is CASSLDPSSTDTQYF.

The rearrangement joins TRBV15 to TRBJ1-5; D gene unclear. The CDR3 runs to 12 residues. The V end lost 3 bases, the J end lost 6 bases, and 6 bases lay between the germline ends. The germline V gene has CDR1 LNHNV and CDR2 YYDKDF (reference sequence). The CDR3 region has the DNA TGTGCCACCAGCAGCGTACTTCAGCCCCAGCATTTT. The encoded protein is CATSSVLQPQHF.

The V gene is TRBV18, the J gene TRBJ2-7; D not resolved. The CDR3 sequence is 14 residues long. Germline CDR1 is KGHSH and CDR2 is LQKENI. V lost 4 bases and J lost 2, with 12 bases in between. DNA of the CDR3: TGTGCCAGCTCACTACCGGGCCTCACCTACGAGCAGTACTTC. The encoded protein is CASSLPGLTYEQYF.

J is TRBJ2-7 and V is TRBV15, with D possibly matching TRBD1 (6 bases). This CDR3 has 14 residues. Germline CDR1 LNHNV, CDR2 YYDKDF (reference sequence). V dropped 4 bases and J dropped 6 bases, with 16 bases sitting between them. The CDR3 region is CATSTETGPFEQYF. In DNA, the CDR3 is TGTGCCACCAGCACTGAGACAGGCCCATTCGAGCAGTACTTC.

The J gene is TRBJ2-7, the V gene TRBV5-1; 7 bases agree with TRBD1. There are 14 residues in the CDR3. The germline gives CDR1 SGHRS, CDR2 YFSETQ. Unmatched junction bases numbered 4, after V lost 0 bases and J lost 4 bases. The CDR3 nucleotides read TGCGCCAGCAGCTTGGCCGGGACAGCGTACGAGCAGTACTTC. It yields the protein CASSLAGTAYEQYF. The full variable domain, completed using reference TRBV5-1 and TRBJ2-7, is KAGVTQTPRYLIKTRGQQVTLSCSPISGHRSVSWYQQTPGQGLQFLFEYFSETQRNKGNFPGRFSGRQFSNSRSEMNVSTLELGDSALYLCASSLAGTAYEQYFGPGTRLTVT.

The chain recombines TRBV10-2 with TRBJ2-1; 8 nucleotides match TRBD2. The V gene's germline CDR1 is WSHSY and CDR2 SAAADI. The CDR3 contains 15 residues. V lost 2 bases, J lost 6 bases, and 6 bases stayed unmatched. Here the CDR3 DNA reads TGCGCCAGCAGTGAGCGGACTAGCCCCACCAATGAGCAGTTCTTC. Translation gives CASSERTSPTNEQFF.

CDR3 sequence reads: CASSTTGVGTEAFF. DNA for the CDR3: TGTGCCAGCAGTACGACAGGGGTTGGCACTGAAGCTTTCTTT. The rearrangement uses TRBV6-5 and TRBJ1-1, with TRBD1 matching over 8 bases. Germline CDR1 MNHEY, CDR2 SVGAGI. CDR3 length: 14 amino acids. V shed 5 bases, J shed 4 bases, and the junction held 6 bases outside the gene matches.

The chain's CDR3 is CASSFQTGPFTDTQYF. The CDR3 DNA follows: TGTGCCAGCAGCTTCCAAACCGGGCCGTTCACAGATACGCAGTATTTT. The chain links TRBV5-6 to TRBJ2-3; no firm D call. The germline V gene encodes CDR1 SGHDT and CDR2 YYEEEE. Trimming pared 2 bases from V and 2 bases from J, leaving 15 bases between. The CDR3 spans 16 residues.

The chain uses TRBV7-9 and TRBJ2-7; 7 bases map to TRBD2. Germline CDR1 SEHNR, CDR2 FQNEAQ (reference sequence). This CDR3 comprises 17 residues. The V segment lost 5 bases and the J segment 4 bases; nucleotides outside the gene matches: 17. CDR3 region: CASSRGTNPPSSYEQYF. Here the CDR3 DNA reads TGTGCCAGCAGCCGGGGGACTAATCCTCCGTCCTCGTACGAGCAGTACTTC.

V is TRBV10-3 and J is TRBJ1-1; D is undetermined. This CDR3 is 14 amino acids long. V dropped 0 bases and J dropped 0 bases, with 5 bases sitting between them. The germline gives CDR1 ENHRY, CDR2 SYGVKD. The CDR3 DNA follows: TGTGCCATCAGTGAGTCGCTAGTGAACACTGAAGCTTTCTTT. This sequence encodes CAISESLVNTEAFF.

The J gene is TRBJ2-3, the V gene TRBV2; D is uncertain. The CDR3 has 12 residues. Germline loops: CDR1 SNHLY, CDR2 FYNNEI. V shed 6 bases and J shed 6 bases, with 10 bases lying between them. The CDR3 coding sequence is TGTGCCAGCAGCTTCGTAGGCGATACGCAGTATTTT. Translation gives CASSFVGDTQYF.

The V and J genes are TRBV20-1 and TRBJ1-2; TRBD1 is a possible D gene (5 bases). The CDR3 runs 11 residues. V was clipped by 5 bases and J by 7 bases, with 11 bases between them. The germline gives CDR1 DFQATT, CDR2 SNEGSKA (reference sequence). The CDR3 DNA is TGCAGTGCTGGGATGGGGGGTGGCTACACCTTC. Residues: CSAGMGGGYTF.

The chain recombines TRBV2 with TRBJ2-1; D is ambiguous. Trimming pared 0 bases from V and 4 bases from J, leaving 10 bases between. CDR3 size: 15 residues. In germline, CDR1 is SNHLY, CDR2 FYNNEI. The CDR3 DNA sequence: TGTGCCAGCAGTGAAGCGAAGGCAGGATACAATGAGCAGTTCTTC. Residues: CASSEAKAGYNEQFF.

The chain employs TRBV5-1 and TRBJ1-1; 9 bases match TRBD1. This CDR3 region has 15 residues. Germline V CDR1 and CDR2: SGHRS, YFSETQ. V dropped 4 bases and J dropped 5; count of bases not matched to a gene: 9. This CDR3 reads CASSPVGQGGTEAFF. In DNA form, the CDR3 reads TGCGCCAGCAGCCCCGTGGGACAGGGAGGTACTGAAGCTTTCTTT.

V usage is TRBV19 and J usage is TRBJ2-7; maybe TRBD2 (5 bases). V was cut by 5 bases and J by 0 bases, with 11 bases left in between. Germline V gene sequence: CDR1 LNHDA, CDR2 SQIVND (reference sequence). There are 14 residues in the CDR3. The CDR3 loop reads CASSPGLSSYEQYF. Written as DNA, the CDR3 is TGTGCCAGTAGTCCTGGACTCAGCTCCTACGAGCAGTACTTC.

The V call is TRBV19, the J call TRBJ2-7, with 13 nucleotides matching TRBD2. Germline CDR1 LNHDA, CDR2 SQIVND (reference sequence). Trimming removed 4 bases from V and 4 bases from J; junction bases left unmatched: 4. The CDR3 is 15 amino acids. CDR3 DNA sequence: TGTGCCAGTAGTACGGGACTAGCGGGACAGTACGAGCAGTACTTC. This encodes CASSTGLAGQYEQYF.

The rearrangement joins TRBV27 to TRBJ1-1; the D gene is possibly TRBD1 (5 bases). The CDR3 consists of 13 residues. Germline loops: CDR1 MNHEY, CDR2 SMNVEV (reference sequence). Trimming removed 9 bases from V and 4 bases from J, with 15 bases in between. In nucleotides, the CDR3 is TGTGCCAGTACAAGCAGGGCCGGCACTGAAGCTTTCTTT. Its protein is CASTSRAGTEAFF.

This clone has just a few counts. The chain combines TRBV2 with TRBJ2-5, with 11 bases fitting TRBD2. This CDR3 is 17 amino acids long. V dropped 2 bases and J dropped 5; count of bases not matched to a gene: 10. Germline V gene sequence: CDR1 SNHLY, CDR2 FYNNEI. The CDR3, as DNA: TGTGCCAGCAGTGAATCATGGCTAGCGGGAGGTGATGAGACCCAGTACTTC. Encoded protein: CASSESWLAGGDETQYF.

This chain uses TRBV28 with TRBJ2-7; D gene uncertain. Per the germline V gene, CDR1 is MDHEN and CDR2 is SYDVKM. The CDR3 is made up of 12 amino acids. Trimming took 5 bases from V and 2 from J, leaving 7 bases between them. CDR3 sequence: CASSPRTYEQYF. The CDR3, as DNA: TGTGCCAGCAGTCCTCGTACCTACGAGCAGTACTTC.

The chain is built from TRBV4-1 and TRBJ2-7, with TRBD1 matching 10 bases. The CDR3 sequence is 16 residues long. V dropped 2 bases and J dropped 5; count of bases not matched to a gene: 9. From germline, CDR1 is MGHRA and CDR2 YSYEKL. CDR3 protein: CASSQPIGTGENEQYF. The CDR3 bases are TGCGCCAGCAGCCAACCTATTGGGACAGGGGAGAACGAGCAGTACTTC.

The genes are TRBV15 and TRBJ2-3; TRBD2 aligns across 8 bases. Germline loops: CDR1 LNHNV, CDR2 YYDKDF (reference sequence). This CDR3 is 17 amino acids long. Germline trimming cut 0 bases from V and 1 base from J; bases unmatched to any gene: 6. The CDR3 sequence is CATSRDGLAERTDTQYF. DNA of the CDR3: TGTGCCACCAGCAGAGACGGACTAGCCGAGCGCACAGATACGCAGTATTTT.

The chain employs TRBV27 and TRBJ2-1; TRBD2 agrees at 7 bases. Unmatched junction bases numbered 12, after V lost 3 bases and J lost 4 bases. Per germline, CDR1 MNHEY and CDR2 SMNVEV (reference sequence). This CDR3 spans 17 amino acids. CDR3 DNA: TGTGCCAGCAGTTTCCACCCCCTAGCGGCTCTTTACAATGAGCAGTTCTTC. Translated, it gives CASSFHPLAALYNEQFF.

The chain couples TRBV12-5 to TRBJ2-4, with D uncertain. The germline gives CDR1 LGHNT, CDR2 FRNRAP. V lost 0 bases, J lost 6 bases, and 6 bases lay in between. The CDR3 covers 13 residues. CDR3 residues: CASGLVQLNIQYF. The CDR3 nucleotides are TGTGCTAGTGGTTTGGTACAATTAAACATTCAGTACTTC.